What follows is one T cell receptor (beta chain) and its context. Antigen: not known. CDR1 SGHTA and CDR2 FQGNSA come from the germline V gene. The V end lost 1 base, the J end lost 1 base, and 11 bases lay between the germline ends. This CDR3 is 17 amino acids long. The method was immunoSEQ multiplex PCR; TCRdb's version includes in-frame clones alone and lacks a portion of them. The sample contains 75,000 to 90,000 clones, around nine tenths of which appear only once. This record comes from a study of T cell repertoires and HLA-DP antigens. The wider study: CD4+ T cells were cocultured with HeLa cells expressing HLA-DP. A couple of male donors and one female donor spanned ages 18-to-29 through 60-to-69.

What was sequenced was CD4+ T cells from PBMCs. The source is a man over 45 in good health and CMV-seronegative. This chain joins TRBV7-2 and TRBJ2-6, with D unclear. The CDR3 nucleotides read TGTGCCAGCAGCTTAGGGGCCCGACTGTCTGGGGCCAACGTCCTGACTTTC. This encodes CASSLGARLSGANVLTF.